The 27 T cell receptor beta chains below come from one sample, sequenced in a study of blood T cell repertoires in COVID-19. Libraries were prepared by immunoSEQ multiplex PCR; TCRdb keeps only in-frame clonotypes and omits some of them. The sample yields under 200,000 clones, just over 85% seen once. Sequenced material: peripheral blood. The receptor set was obtained from a man over 45 with active or convalescent COVID-19.

The gene calls are TRBV27 and TRBJ1-2; TRBD1 matches at 9 bases. This CDR3 spans 15 amino acids. CDR1 MNHEY and CDR2 SMNVEV come from the germline V gene (reference sequence). V lost 6 bases, J lost 2 bases, and 7 bases stayed unmatched. CDR3 sequence reads: CASRLTGTGNYGYTF. The CDR3, as DNA: TGTGCCAGCAGGCTGACCGGGACAGGGAACTATGGCTACACCTTC.

The rearrangement uses TRBV11-3 and TRBJ2-2; TRBD2 is a possible D gene (7 bases). Per germline, CDR1 SGHNT and CDR2 YENEEA. The CDR3 sequence is 15 residues long. The V end lost 1 base, the J end lost 3 bases, and 9 bases lay between the germline ends. CDR3 nucleotides: TGTGCCAGCAGCTTAGCGGGGGGCCACACCGGGGAGCTGTTTTTT. Translation gives CASSLAGGHTGELFF.

This clone showed up just once. The gene calls are TRBV29-1 and TRBJ2-7; a possible D gene is TRBD2 (5 bases). The CDR3 loop spans 11 amino acids. Trimming shortened V by 7 bases and J by 6 bases, and 13 bases separated the two germline ends. The germline V gene encodes CDR1 SQVTM and CDR2 ANQGSEA. The CDR3 DNA sequence: TGCAGCGCCCTGGAGGCGTTCGAGCAGTACTTC. Translation gives CSALEAFEQYF.

This clone appeared a single time. The chain carries TRBV12-2 and TRBJ2-7; the table's TRBD1 call for D was not verified on the DNA. TRBV12-2 is an annotated pseudogene. The CDR3 is 14 residues long. The CDR3 DNA reads TGTGCAAGTCGCTTAGGGCAGGCACTCTCCGAGCAGTACTTC. This codes for CASRLGQALSEQYF.

This clone was counted between two and nine times. The chain has TRBV6-6 and TRBJ1-4; TRBD1 aligns across 7 bases. V lost 2 bases and J lost 5; bases outside the gene matches: 5. Germline CDR1 and CDR2: MNHNY and SVGAGI (reference sequence). The CDR3 extends over 15 amino acids. The DNA for the CDR3 is TGTGCCAGCAGTTACCCGACAGGGATGAATGAAAAACTGTTTTTT. It specifies CASSYPTGMNEKLFF.

The rearrangement links TRBV6-6 to TRBJ1-6; D possibly corresponds to TRBD1 (6 bases). The CDR3 runs 16 residues. Germline CDR1 is MNHNY and CDR2 is SVGAGI (reference sequence). The V end lost 7 bases, the J end lost 4 bases, and 17 bases lay between the germline ends. CDR3: CASTTTGRRYNSPLHF. CDR3 nucleotides: TGTGCCAGCACCACAACAGGGCGAAGGTATAATTCACCCCTCCACTTT.

The V and J genes are TRBV7-3 and TRBJ2-3; D may be TRBD2 (5 bases). V lost 8 bases to trimming and J lost 4 bases, with 10 bases between them. CDR3 size: 12 residues. Germline loops: CDR1 SGHTA, CDR2 FQGTGA. In DNA form, the CDR3 reads TGTGCCAGCCAAGGAGCGGCAGATACGCAGTATTTT. Translated, it gives CASQGAADTQYF.

DNA of the CDR3: TGTGCCAGCAGCGTAGATCGGTATAATTCACCCCTCCACTTT. Protein product: CASSVDRYNSPLHF. This chain uses TRBV9 with TRBJ1-6; unclear D gene. The CDR3 has 14 residues. Trimming stripped 0 bases from V and 4 bases from J, with 5 bases between. The germline CDR1 and CDR2 sequences are SGDLS and YYNGEE. Supplemented by reference TRBV9 and TRBJ1-6, the full variable domain reads DSGVTQTPKHLITATGQRVTLRCSPRSGDLSVYWYQQSLDQGLQFLIQYYNGEERAKGNILERFSAQQFPDLHSELNLSSLELGDSALYFCASSVDRYNSPLHFGNGTRLTVT.

The chain combines TRBV9 with TRBJ1-2; D unclear. The CDR3 has 15 residues. Germline V gene sequence: CDR1 SGDLS, CDR2 YYNGEE. Trimming removed 3 bases from V and 5 bases from J, with 17 bases in between. This chain's CDR3 is CASSANRGMGYGYTF. For the CDR3, the DNA is TGTGCCAGCAGCGCTAACAGAGGGATGGGTTATGGCTACACCTTC.

This clone appeared a few times. The chain combines TRBV5-4 with TRBJ1-2; perhaps TRBD1 as D (5 bases). The CDR3 consists of 15 residues. Trimming took 4 bases from V and 3 from J, leaving 16 bases between them. Germline CDR1 is SGHNT and CDR2 is YYREEE (reference sequence). The CDR3 DNA follows: TGTGCCAGCAGCCCCTTCACTGGGGGGGACTATGGCTACACCTTC. It codes for CASSPFTGGDYGYTF.

This chain joins TRBV10-1 and TRBJ1-2; no clear D gene. The germline V gene has CDR1 WNHNN and CDR2 SYGVQD (reference sequence). Trimming took 3 bases from V and 4 from J, leaving 12 bases between them. The CDR3 has 14 residues. CDR3 amino acids: CASSEKGAIYGYTF. CDR3 DNA: TGCGCCAGCAGTGAAAAGGGAGCTATCTATGGCTACACCTTC.

This chain joins TRBV6-5 and TRBJ2-2; TRBD1 is a possible D gene (6 bases). V was cut by 6 bases and J by 4 bases, with 9 bases left in between. Germline loops: CDR1 MNHEY, CDR2 SVGAGI. The CDR3 runs 13 residues. The CDR3 sequence: CASRQGSTGELFF. CDR3 sequence (DNA): TGTGCCAGCAGACAGGGATCCACCGGGGAGCTGTTTTTT.

The chain combines TRBV3-1 (or the pseudogene TRBV3-2) with TRBJ1-3; D might be TRBD1 (6 bases). V was shortened by 5 bases and J by 1 base, with 9 bases between the two germline ends. The CDR3 loop spans 14 amino acids. Germline V gene lookup returns CDR1 LGHDT and CDR2 YNNKEL (reference sequence). CDR3 DNA sequence: TGTGCCAGCAGCGTCGGACAGTCTGGAAACACCATATATTTT. This sequence encodes CASSVGQSGNTIYF.

The J gene is TRBJ2-7, the V gene TRBV7-8, with 10 bases lining up with TRBD1. After removal of 10 bases from V and 2 bases from J, the junction contained 17 bases not matched to a gene. This CDR3 is 17 amino acids long. Germline-derived CDR1 and CDR2 are SGHVS and FQNEAQ. This CDR3 reads CATRGIRDRGPPYEQYF. CDR3 DNA: TGTGCCACCCGGGGGATCCGGGACAGGGGTCCCCCCTACGAGCAGTACTTC.

The chain recombines TRBV6-7 with TRBJ2-4; possibly TRBD1 for D (6 bases). TRBV6-7 is identified as an open reading frame with a role that is uncertain. With 10 bases removed from V and 9 bases from J, the gap between germline ends came to 10 bases. The CDR3 is made up of 10 amino acids. CDR3 DNA: TGTGCCAACAAAGGGGGCATTCAGTACTTC. It yields the protein CANKGGIQYF.

The CDR3 reads CASSTLGRGRRVETQYF. CDR3 coding DNA: TGTGCCAGCAGTACCCTGGGAAGGGGGCGCAGGGTGGAGACCCAGTACTTC. The chain couples TRBV6-2 or TRBV6-3 to TRBJ2-5; 7 bases are shared with TRBD1. Germline-derived CDR1 and CDR2 are MNHEY and SVGEGT. The trim removed 5 bases at V and 5 bases at J, leaving 17 bases unmatched. The CDR3 totals 17 residues.

This clone appeared once. The V gene is TRBV5-6, the J gene TRBJ1-2, with D possibly being TRBD1 (6 bases). The V end was cut by 4 bases, the J end by 6 bases, with 19 bases between. Germline lookup yields CDR1 SGHDT and CDR2 YYEEEE. The CDR3 has 15 residues. For the CDR3, the DNA is TGTGCCAGCAGCCCAAGGACAGCGGGGTACGATGGCTACACCTTC. It encodes CASSPRTAGYDGYTF.

The V gene is TRBV30, the J gene TRBJ2-7, with D possibly TRBD2 on 6 matching bases. Germline lookup yields CDR1 GTSNPN and CDR2 SVGIG (reference sequence). Trimming removed 2 bases from V and 0 bases from J, with 14 bases in between. CDR3 length equals 15 residues. In DNA, the CDR3 is TGTGCCTGGAGTCTAGGCGGGGTTAGCTCCTACGAGCAGTACTTC. Protein sequence: CAWSLGGVSSYEQYF. The whole variable domain, remainder taken from reference TRBV30 and TRBJ2-7, is SQTIHQWPATLVQPVGSPLSLECTVEGTSNPNLYWYRQAAGRGLQLLFYSVGIGQISSEVPQNLSASRPQDRQFILSSKKLLLSDSGFYLCAWSLGGVSSYEQYFGPGTRLTVT.

The table lists this clone with a few counts. The CDR3 sequence: CASSLGGQEAKKLFF. In DNA form, the CDR3 reads TGCGCCAGCAGCTTGGGGGGACAAGAAGCGAAAAAACTGTTTTTT. The chain joins TRBV5-1 to TRBJ1-4; D is perhaps TRBD1 (6 bases). Germline V CDR1 and CDR2: SGHRS, YFSETQ. Between the trimmed V and J ends, which lost 0 bases and 9 bases, there was a span of 15 bases. This CDR3 contains 15 residues. Looking up the rest from reference TRBV5-1 and TRBJ1-4 gives the full variable domain: KAGVTQTPRYLIKTRGQQVTLSCSPISGHRSVSWYQQTPGQGLQFLFEYFSETQRNKGNFPGRFSGRQFSNSRSEMNVSTLELGDSALYLCASSLGGQEAKKLFFGSGTQLSVL.

The chain couples TRBV6-6 to TRBJ2-7, with 8 bases that match TRBD1. The CDR3 is 12 residues long. Trimming removed 10 bases from V and 2 bases from J; junction bases left unmatched: 4. The germline CDR1 and CDR2 sequences are MNHNY and SVGAGI (reference sequence). DNA for the CDR3: TGTGCCACCGGACAGGGAACCTACGAGCAGTACTTC. Its protein product is CATGQGTYEQYF.

The V gene is TRBV11-2, the J gene TRBJ1-3; the D gene is possibly TRBD1 (5 bases). CDR1 SGHAT and CDR2 FQNNGV come from the germline V gene. The V gene lost 1 base and the J gene lost 2 bases, with 9 bases spanning the gap. The CDR3 sequence is 15 residues long. This chain's CDR3 is CASSLAGLPGNTIYF. The DNA for the CDR3 is TGTGCCAGCAGCTTAGCAGGGTTGCCTGGAAACACCATATATTTT.

The chain has TRBV5-1 and TRBJ2-5; perhaps TRBD2 as D (7 bases). The CDR3 spans 15 residues. The germline CDR1 and CDR2 sequences are SGHRS and YFSETQ. Deletions cut 0 bases from V and 3 bases from J, with 12 bases between. The CDR3 protein is CASSLDGGPEETQYF. CDR3 bases: TGCGCCAGCAGCTTGGACGGGGGGCCAGAAGAGACCCAGTACTTC.

J is TRBJ2-7 and V is TRBV6-5, with 7 nucleotides matching TRBD2. Looked up from germline, CDR1 is MNHEY and CDR2 is SVGAGI. V trimming: 4 bases; J trimming: 6 bases; junction bases outside the gene matches: 12. This CDR3 comprises 15 residues. The CDR3, as DNA: TGTGCCAGCAGTTTGGGAGGGAGTGGGTATGCCGAGCAGTACTTC. Translated: CASSLGGSGYAEQYF.

The J gene is TRBJ1-2, the V gene TRBV6-5; possibly TRBD1 for D (6 bases). Trimming removed 5 bases at V and 0 bases at J, with 10 bases between. This CDR3 has 14 residues. Germline CDR1 MNHEY, CDR2 SVGAGI. CDR3 nucleotide sequence: TGTGCCAGCAGTCCGACAGGAACTAACTATGGCTACACCTTC. Its protein product is CASSPTGTNYGYTF.

The chain combines TRBV29-1 with TRBJ2-7; TRBD2 agrees at 14 bases. The CDR3 has 14 residues. Germline V gene data show CDR1 as SQVTM and CDR2 as ANQGSEA. V was clipped by 6 bases and J by 6 bases; unmatched bases: 7. CDR3 amino acids: CSVGTSGSASEQYF. As DNA, the CDR3 is TGCAGCGTAGGGACTAGCGGGAGTGCCTCCGAGCAGTACTTC.

This clone was counted a single time. The CDR3 region has the DNA TGCAGCGTTGAATCTGGGCGGCGTCAGGAGGCCCTGGCTTTCTTT. Its translation: CSVESGRRQEALAFF. The genes are TRBV29-1 and TRBJ1-1; D is unresolved. Looked up from germline, CDR1 is SQVTM and CDR2 is ANQGSEA. Deletions cut 2 bases from V and 11 bases from J, with 24 bases between. This CDR3 has 15 residues.

V and J are TRBV28 and TRBJ2-7; D remains ambiguous. Trimming cost V 4 bases and J 0 bases, with 10 bases left between them. The CDR3 extends over 14 amino acids. Germline CDR1 MDHEN, CDR2 SYDVKM. The CDR3, as DNA: TGTGCCAGCAGTTCCCCCCCCGTCTCCTACGAGCAGTACTTC. This codes for CASSSPPVSYEQYF.